The 12 T cell receptor beta chains given below trace back to one sample, sequenced in a study of T cell changes during pregnancy in multiple sclerosis. Generated by immunoSEQ multiplex PCR, the TCRdb table keeps only in-frame clones and is missing some. The data contain about 72,000 clones, around nine tenths of them singletons. This sample comprised peripheral blood, obtained in the first trimester of pregnancy. These receptor sequences come from a female donor in good health, enrolled as a control in a pregnancy study.

The V and J genes are TRBV2 and TRBJ2-7; 8 bases fit TRBD1. Germline V gene sequence: CDR1 SNHLY, CDR2 FYNNEI. The V segment lost 4 bases and the J segment 4 bases; nucleotides outside the gene matches: 9. The CDR3 totals 15 residues. CDR3 coding DNA: TGTGCCAGCAGTGCGACCGGGACAGGACCATACGAGCAGTACTTC. Protein sequence: CASSATGTGPYEQYF.

This clone was observed a single time. CDR3 sequence: CASSPWTGADTEAFF. In nucleotides, the CDR3 is TGTGCCAGTAGTCCATGGACAGGGGCGGACACTGAAGCTTTCTTT. The chain combines TRBV19 with TRBJ1-1; 9 nucleotides align to TRBD1. CDR3 length: 15 amino acids. Germline CDR1 reads LNHDA; CDR2 reads SQIVND (reference sequence). After removal of 5 bases from V and 3 bases from J, the junction contained 7 bases not matched to a gene.

The chain recombines TRBV2 with TRBJ2-1, with TRBD1 as a possible D gene (8 bases). The CDR3 is made up of 15 amino acids. Deletions cut 7 bases from V and 7 bases from J, with 20 bases between. Per the germline V gene, CDR1 is SNHLY and CDR2 is FYNNEI. CDR3 coding DNA: TGTGCCAGCACCCCGGAACAGGGGGGGAGAAATGAGCAGTTCTTC. It codes for CASTPEQGGRNEQFF.

The chain combines TRBV28 with TRBJ1-5; D not resolved. V lost 6 bases and J lost 2, with 17 bases in between. The CDR3 is 16 residues long. Germline CDR1 and CDR2: MDHEN and SYDVKM. The CDR3 loop reads CASRPRGYSGNQPQHF. The DNA for the CDR3 is TGTGCCAGCAGGCCCAGAGGGTACTCTGGCAATCAGCCCCAGCATTTT.

This clone has only a few counts. The V gene is TRBV2, the J gene TRBJ2-3; D call uncertain. Germline CDR1 reads SNHLY; CDR2 reads FYNNEI. CDR3 length equals 16 residues. The V end was cut by 3 bases, the J end by 0 bases, with 13 bases between. CDR3 sequence: CASSDHRISSTDTQYF. CDR3 in DNA: TGTGCCAGCAGTGACCATAGAATCTCTAGCACAGATACGCAGTATTTT.

This sequence joins TRBV2 and TRBJ2-7; D is unresolved. This CDR3 spans 12 amino acids. Germline assignment: CDR1 SNHLY and CDR2 FYNNEI. The germline V and J ends were trimmed by 4 bases and 6 bases, with 10 bases remaining between them. The CDR3 DNA sequence: TGTGCCAGCAGTGGTGATCTAGGCGAGCAGTACTTC. Translating gives CASSGDLGEQYF.

The V gene is TRBV28, the J gene TRBJ2-7, with D possibly TRBD1 on 5 matching bases. The germline V gene encodes CDR1 MDHEN and CDR2 SYDVKM. V was shortened by 4 bases and J by 2 bases, with 21 bases between the two germline ends. The CDR3 has 17 amino acids. The CDR3 nucleotides are TGTGCCAGCAGTTCCCCAGTTGGGTCGACAGTTACCTACGAGCAGTACTTC. This sequence encodes CASSSPVGSTVTYEQYF.

The chain uses TRBV12-1 and TRBJ1-5. TRBV12-1 is noted as a pseudogene. This CDR3 spans 11 amino acids. CDR3 in DNA: TGTGCCAGCAGCTCCGATCAGCCCCAGCATTTT. Protein: CASSSDQPQHF.

The chain is built from TRBV7-6 and TRBJ2-3; D is perhaps TRBD2 (6 bases). Germline V gene lookup returns CDR1 SGHVS and CDR2 FNYEAQ. The V end lost 6 bases, the J end lost 2 bases, and 12 bases lay between the germline ends. The CDR3 has 14 residues. The CDR3 coding sequence is TGTGCCAGCAGTCCACAGCGGGCCACAGATACGCAGTATTTT. It encodes CASSPQRATDTQYF.

Comment on this clone: One end of the junction is discordant with germline, which a read error may explain. The rearrangement joins TRBV6-1 to TRBJ1-5; the D gene is possibly TRBD1 (6 bases). This CDR3 is built from 13 residues. Germline-derived CDR1 and CDR2 are MNHNS and SASEGT. CDR3 region: CASSAGGKQPQHF. CDR3 DNA: TGTGCCAGCAGTGCGGGGGGCAAACAGCCCCAGCATTTT.

V and J are TRBV6-1 and TRBJ1-2; D uncertain. CDR3 size: 15 residues. Germline-derived CDR1 and CDR2 are MNHNS and SASEGT. The ends were cut back, 3 bases at V and 8 bases at J, with 19 bases in the middle. The CDR3, as DNA: TGTGCCAGCAGTGATTGGGCCCTGGTAGCGTTAGGCTACACCTTC. Amino acids: CASSDWALVALGYTF.

This clone was detected once. One end of the junction is discordant with germline, which a read error may explain. This CDR3 reads CVSSMGRGPNYGYTF. In DNA, the CDR3 is TGTGTCAGCAGTATGGGGCGTGGACCTAACTATGGCTACACCTTC. The rearrangement uses TRBV27 and TRBJ1-2, with D tentatively TRBD1 (5 bases). The CDR3 covers 15 residues. Germline assignment: CDR1 MNHEY and CDR2 SMNVEV (reference sequence).